These 5 T cell receptor beta chains were sequenced from one sample in a study of cytomegalovirus exposure and HLA in healthy donors. The PCR made use of 60 Vbeta and 13 Jbeta primers. Sequenced by immunoSEQ multiplex PCR; TCRdb stores in-frame clones only, minus some. The sample comprises 170,000 or so clones, 77% of which are singletons, and about 1.5% rests with the top ten. Sequences were obtained from PBMCs. Receptors were obtained from a woman between 25 and 40 years old in good health and CMV-seropositive.

This clone showed up just once. The genes are TRBV7-3 and TRBJ2-1; 8 bases are a match to TRBD1. The CDR3 spans 15 residues. Germline CDR1 SGHTA, CDR2 FQGTGA. After removal of 5 bases from V and 3 bases from J, the junction contained 6 bases not matched to a gene. CDR3 in amino acids: CASSKQGEVYNEQFF. The CDR3 nucleotides read TGTGCCAGCAGCAAACAGGGGGAGGTCTACAATGAGCAGTTCTTC.

The chain has TRBV5-1 and TRBJ2-2; 8 bases agree with TRBD1. The germline V gene has CDR1 SGHRS and CDR2 YFSETQ. Trimming took 0 bases from V and 9 from J; bases not matched to a gene: 13. The CDR3 covers 17 residues. Written as DNA, the CDR3 is TGCGCCAGCAGCTTGGTCACCACAAGGACAGGGCACCGGGAGCTGTTTTTT. Its protein is CASSLVTTRTGHRELFF.

This chain connects TRBV4-1 to TRBJ2-7, with 8 bases that match TRBD2. From germline, CDR1 is MGHRA and CDR2 YSYEKL. The ends lost 4 bases at V and 0 bases at J; junction bases unmatched: 8. CDR3 length: 16 amino acids. The CDR3 DNA reads TGCGCCAGCAGCCCAGCAACCGGGACTAGCTCCTACGAGCAGTACTTC. Protein product: CASSPATGTSSYEQYF.

This chain joins TRBV15 and TRBJ2-3, with 8 bases lining up with TRBD1. The CDR3 totals 16 residues. V lost 4 bases, J lost 0 bases, and 6 bases stayed unmatched. The germline CDR1 and CDR2 sequences are LNHNV and YYDKDF (reference sequence). The CDR3 bases are TGTGCCACCAGCATCCACAGGGGGGTGAGCACAGATACGCAGTATTTT. This codes for CATSIHRGVSTDTQYF.

The V call is TRBV29-1, the J call TRBJ2-7, with 7 bases identical to TRBD1. V trimming: 7 bases; J trimming: 2 bases; junction bases outside the gene matches: 8. Germline loops: CDR1 SQVTM, CDR2 ANQGSEA. CDR3 length equals 13 residues. CDR3 DNA: TGCAGCGCCCGGACAGGAGTCGCCTACGAGCAGTACTTC. Protein sequence: CSARTGVAYEQYF.